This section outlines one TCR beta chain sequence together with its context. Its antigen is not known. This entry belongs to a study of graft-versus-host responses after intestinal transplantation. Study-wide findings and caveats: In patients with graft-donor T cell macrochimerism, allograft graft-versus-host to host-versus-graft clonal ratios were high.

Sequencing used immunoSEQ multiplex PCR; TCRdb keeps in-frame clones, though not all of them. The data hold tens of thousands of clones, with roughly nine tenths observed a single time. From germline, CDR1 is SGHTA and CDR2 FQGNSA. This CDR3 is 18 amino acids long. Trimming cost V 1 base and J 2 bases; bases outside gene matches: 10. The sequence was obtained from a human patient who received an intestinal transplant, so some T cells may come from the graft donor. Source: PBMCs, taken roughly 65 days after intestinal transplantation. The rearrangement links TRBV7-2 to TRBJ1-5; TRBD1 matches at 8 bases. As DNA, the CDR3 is TGTGCCAGCAGCTTAGGTGTCAGGGGGCACAATCGCAATCAGCCCCAGCATTTT. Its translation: CASSLGVRGHNRNQPQHF.